The next 26 T cell receptor beta chains were all read from a single sample in a study of T cell clonality in common variable immunodeficiency. Some clones are missing from TCRdb's copy, which holds only in-frame ones; the method was immunoSEQ multiplex PCR. The sample contains around 45,000 clones, none occurring once; approximately 5.9% lies in the top ten. Sequencing used peripheral blood mononuclear cells. These TCRs come from a person aged 18-70 years in good health.

This clone showed up just a few times. With the read ending 3 residues before the CDR3 end, the germline J gene is used to fill in that end. This chain joins TRBV7-2 and TRBJ1-3; TRBD1 might be the D (6 bases). Trimming removed 4 bases from V and 4 bases from J, with 11 bases in between. This CDR3 contains 14 residues. Germline CDR1 reads SGHTA; CDR2 reads FQGNSA. The CDR3 DNA, read in part, is TGTGCCAGCAGCTATACAGGGAAAGGAAACACC. Translating gives CASSYTGKGNT. The whole CDR3 sequence is CASSYTGKGNTIYF.

At least ten counts were recorded for this clone. The read stops 3 residues short of the end of the CDR3; the missing end is completed from the germline J gene. This chain uses TRBV5-4 with TRBJ2-3; a weak D match, TRBD1 (6 bases). Per the germline V gene, CDR1 is SGHNT and CDR2 is YYREEE (reference sequence). Trimming took 3 bases from V and 5 from J, leaving 7 bases between them. CDR3 length equals 12 residues. The DNA read from the CDR3 is TGTGCCAGCAGCTCAGGGGAAGATACG. It specifies CASSSGEDT. The full CDR3 sequence reads CASSSGEDTQYF. The full variable domain, rest sourced from reference TRBV5-4 and TRBJ2-3, is ETGVTQSPTHLIKTRGQQVTLRCSSQSGHNTVSWYQQALGQGPQFIFQYYREEENGRGNFPPRFSGLQFPNYSSELNVNALELDDSALYLCASSSGEDTQYFGPGTRLTVL.

A note on this clone: The read ends 3 residues before the CDR3 terminus; that terminus is restored from the germline J gene. The rearrangement links TRBV19 to TRBJ1-2; 10 bases fit TRBD1. CDR1 and CDR2 (germline): LNHDA, SQIVND (reference sequence). The CDR3 totals 15 residues. The sequenced part of the CDR3 DNA is TGTGCCAGAGAAGGTGGGGACAGGGGTTCCTACGAC. Protein: CAREGGDRGSYD. In full, the CDR3 is CAREGGDRGSYDYTF.

This clone has a handful of counts. The read ends 3 residues before the CDR3 terminus; that terminus is restored from the germline J gene. The V call is TRBV18, the J call TRBJ1-2; 7 bases are a match to TRBD1. The CDR3 contains 13 residues. J gave up 7 bases and V 3 bases, and 5 bases lay outside the gene matches. The germline V gene has CDR1 KGHSH and CDR2 LQKENI. The CDR3 protein is CASSPRQGGGYTF. CDR3 DNA, as far as it was read: TGTGCCAGCTCACCTCGACAGGGCGGTGGC.

This clone was found many times. The covered CDR3 bases are TGTGCCAGCAGCTTGCGTGACAGAGCCTATAATTCACCC. The encoded protein is CASSLRDRAYNSP. The whole CDR3 sequence reads CASSLRDRAYNSPLHF. The chain is built from TRBV5-4 and TRBJ1-6, with a possible D match to TRBD1 (5 bases). Sequencing ends 3 residues short of the CDR3 end; the germline J gene provides the rest. V dropped 1 base and J dropped 2 bases, with 10 bases sitting between them. The V gene's germline CDR1 is SGHNT and CDR2 YYREEE (reference sequence). This CDR3 is 16 amino acids long. Supplemented by reference TRBV5-4 and TRBJ1-6, the full variable domain reads ETGVTQSPTHLIKTRGQQVTLRCSSQSGHNTVSWYQQALGQGPQFIFQYYREEENGRGNFPPRFSGLQFPNYSSELNVNALELDDSALYLCASSLRDRAYNSPLHFGNGTRLTVT.

In this sample, this clone turned up many times. The read halts 3 residues ahead of the CDR3 end, with the missing end drawn from the germline J gene. The rearrangement links TRBV6-2 or TRBV6-3 to TRBJ2-5; no firm D call. Trimming pared 7 bases from V and 5 bases from J, leaving 8 bases between. Germline CDR1 MNHEY, CDR2 SVGEGT. The CDR3 is made up of 11 amino acids. CDR3 DNA (partial): TGTGCCAGCACCAAAAGGGAGACC. Amino acids: CASTKRET. The entire CDR3 sequence reads CASTKRETQYF.

Ten or more counts support this clone. CDR3 DNA, as far as it was read: TGTGCCACCACCCCAGGGGCTGGGGCCAACGTC. It yields the protein CATTPGAGANV. In full, the CDR3 reads CATTPGAGANVLTF. V gene TRBV19 combines with J gene TRBJ2-6; perhaps TRBD1 as D (6 bases). From the germline J gene comes the end of the CDR3, since the read stops 3 residues before it. CDR1 and CDR2 (germline): LNHDA, SQIVND (reference sequence). The CDR3 is 14 residues long. V lost 10 bases to trimming and J lost 2 bases, with 12 bases between them.

Details on this clone: The CDR3 goes on 3 residues after the read ends, and that part is filled in from the germline J gene. The chain carries TRBV18 and TRBJ2-2, with D possibly being TRBD2 (6 bases). Germline V gene data show CDR1 as KGHSH and CDR2 as LQKENI. The CDR3 runs 16 residues. Here the CDR3 reads CASSPSQANQGGKLFF. Incomplete CDR3 DNA: TGTGCCAGCTCACCATCACAGGCGAATCAGGGAGGAAAG.

This clone was observed many times. The CDR3 end lies 3 residues beyond the end of the read and is filled in from the germline J gene. The V and J genes are TRBV6-2 or TRBV6-3 and TRBJ1-6, with D tentatively TRBD1 (6 bases). V lost 5 bases, J lost 10 bases, and 21 bases lay in between. Germline values: CDR1 MNHEY, CDR2 SVGEGT. CDR3 length equals 16 residues. The CDR3 spells CASSPPLTGGRSPLHF. Incomplete CDR3 DNA: TGTGCCAGCAGTCCACCCCTCACGGGGGGCCGATCACCC.

This clone showed up many times. The CDR3 extends 3 residues past the end of the read, so its final part is completed from the germline J gene. V gene TRBV7-9 combines with J gene TRBJ1-2; 10 positions agree with TRBD1. Per germline, CDR1 SEHNR and CDR2 FQNEAQ (reference sequence). The CDR3 covers 13 residues. With 7 bases clipped from V and 7 bases from J, the junction kept 6 bases outside the gene matches. The CDR3 DNA, read in part, is TGTGCCAGCACCGGGACAGGGGTCGGTGGC. As protein: CASTGTGVGG. The CDR3, in full, reads CASTGTGVGGYTF.

This clone was recorded a few times. It may be a read error: a sequence one base away is much more abundant. The read falls 3 residues short of the CDR3 end, and the missing part is taken from the germline J gene. At the DNA level, this CDR3 is encoded by other sequences in the same sample as well. The chain has TRBV18 and TRBJ1-3, with a possible D match to TRBD1 (5 bases). Looked up from germline, CDR1 is KGHSH and CDR2 is LQKENI. The CDR3 has 15 residues. The part of the CDR3 DNA that was read is TGTGCCAGCTCACCTTCAGGGCAGGCAGGAAACACG. Its translation: CASSPSGQAGNT. The full CDR3 reads CASSPSGQAGNTIYF. The variable domain in full, with the rest retrieved from reference TRBV18 and TRBJ1-3, is NAGVMQNPRHLVRRRGQEARLRCSPMKGHSHVYWYRQLPEEGLKFMVYLQKENIIDESGMPKERFSAEFPKEGPSILRIQQVVRGDSAAYFCASSPSGQAGNTIYFGEGSWLTVV.

This clone appeared a few times. The sequenced part of the CDR3 DNA is TGTGCCAGCGCCGGGACAGGGGGAGAAAAA. Translated, it gives CASAGTGGEK. The full CDR3 protein reads CASAGTGGEKLFF. The chain couples TRBV19 to TRBJ1-4; 11 bases match TRBD1. The read falls 3 residues short of the CDR3 end, and the missing part is taken from the germline J gene. J was trimmed by 8 bases and V by 9 bases; bases with no gene match: 5. CDR1 is LNHDA, CDR2 SQIVND, per germline (reference sequence). The CDR3 is 13 amino acids.

This clone was observed many times. The read falls 3 residues short of the CDR3 end, and the missing part is taken from the germline J gene. The chain couples TRBV7-6 to TRBJ2-5, with D possibly being TRBD1 (5 bases). Trimming removed 3 bases from V and 5 bases from J, with 16 bases in between. The CDR3 has 15 amino acids. CDR1 is SGHVS, CDR2 FNYEAQ, per germline. CDR3: CASSFARVSSETQYF. Incomplete CDR3 DNA: TGTGCCAGCAGCTTTGCCAGGGTGAGCAGCGAGACC.

This clone was counted many times. The observed sequence ends 3 residues before the CDR3 terminus, with the missing tail filled in from the germline J gene. The rearrangement joins TRBV5-1 to TRBJ2-7, with 8 bases fitting TRBD1. Germline CDR1 and CDR2: SGHRS and YFSETQ. V shed 4 bases, J shed 2 bases, and the junction held 5 bases outside the gene matches. CDR3 length: 14 residues. CDR3 sequence: CASSQDREAYEQYF. CDR3 bases read: TGCGCCAGCAGCCAGGACAGGGAGGCCTACGAG.

This clone was seen ten or more times. Partial CDR3 DNA: TGTGCCAGTAGTGGAATACAGGGCTTCTCTGGAAACACC. This encodes CASSGIQGFSGNT. The entire CDR3 protein reads CASSGIQGFSGNTIYF. This chain joins TRBV19 and TRBJ1-3; D may be TRBD1 (6 bases). The CDR3 end lies 3 residues beyond the end of the read and is filled in from the germline J gene. The CDR3 runs to 16 residues. Germline values: CDR1 LNHDA, CDR2 SQIVND (reference sequence). V gave up 5 bases and J gave up 0 bases, with 14 bases separating them.

This clone has at least ten counts. The CDR3 extends 3 residues past the end of the read, so its final part is completed from the germline J gene. The chain links TRBV5-4 to TRBJ2-6, with 7 bases lining up with TRBD1. CDR3 length: 16 amino acids. V trimming: 4 bases; J trimming: 4 bases; junction bases outside the gene matches: 8. Per the germline V gene, CDR1 is SGHNT and CDR2 is YYREEE (reference sequence). CDR3 DNA, as far as it was read: TGTGCCAGCAGCGTATTTACAGGGGCCGGGGCCAACGTC. It encodes CASSVFTGAGANV. The entire CDR3 sequence reads CASSVFTGAGANVLTF. Filled out from reference TRBV5-4 and TRBJ2-6, the complete variable domain reads ETGVTQSPTHLIKTRGQQVTLRCSSQSGHNTVSWYQQALGQGPQFIFQYYREEENGRGNFPPRFSGLQFPNYSSELNVNALELDDSALYLCASSVFTGAGANVLTFGAGSRLTVL.

This clone showed up many times. The DNA ends 3 residues before the CDR3 does, and the rest of the CDR3 is filled in from the germline J gene. The V and J genes are TRBV15 and TRBJ2-5, with 7 bases matching TRBD1. V shed 0 bases and J 5 bases; nucleotides not matched to a gene: 15. The CDR3 extends over 18 amino acids. Germline assignment: CDR1 LNHNV and CDR2 YYDKDF (reference sequence). CDR3 sequence: CATSRELRGQDRSETQYF. CDR3 DNA (partial): TGTGCCACCAGCAGAGAGTTGAGGGGCCAGGACAGGTCGGAGACC. Together with reference TRBV15 and TRBJ2-5, the CDR3 gives the full variable domain: DAMVIQNPRYQVTQFGKPVTLSCSQTLNHNVMYWYQQKSSQAPKLLFHYYDKDFNNEADTPDNFQSRRPNTSFCFLDIRSPGLGDTAMYLCATSRELRGQDRSETQYFGPGTRLLVL.

In the case of this clone: The read stops 3 residues short of the end of the CDR3; the missing end is completed from the germline J gene. The chain combines TRBV7-9 with TRBJ2-7; TRBD2 aligns across 8 bases. The junction had 5 bases not matched to a gene; V was cut back by 5 bases and J by 2 bases. Germline V gives CDR1 SEHNR, CDR2 FQNEAQ (reference sequence). The CDR3 totals 14 residues. Partial CDR3 DNA: TGTGCCAGCAGCCCCGGGGGGGGCCCCTACGAG. Residues: CASSPGGGPYE. The CDR3 in full is CASSPGGGPYEQYF.

This clone was counted at least ten times. The read comes to an end 3 residues before the CDR3 does, leaving the germline J gene to fill in the end. The chain combines TRBV9 with TRBJ2-2; 7 positions match TRBD2. The J segment lost 0 bases and the V segment lost 4 bases, leaving 9 bases of the junction unmatched. Germline CDR1 is SGDLS and CDR2 is YYNGEE. This CDR3 has 17 residues. This CDR3 reads CASSPQLASSNTGELFF. CDR3 bases read: TGTGCCAGCAGCCCCCAACTAGCGTCGTCGAACACCGGGGAG.

This clone has at least ten counts. The sequenced fragment ends 3 residues before the CDR3 boundary, so the rest is inferred from the germline J gene. This chain links TRBV5-5 with TRBJ1-5, with D tentatively TRBD1 (6 bases). The CDR3 length is 13 residues. In germline, CDR1 is SGHKS, CDR2 YYEKEE (reference sequence). Deletions cut 4 bases from V and 7 bases from J, with 12 bases between. CDR3: CASSGYRDQPQHF. The sequenced CDR3 bases are TGTGCCAGCAGCGGCTACAGGGACCAGCCC.

With respect to this clone: Coverage ceases 3 residues before the CDR3 finishes, and the germline J gene fills in the end. The chain joins TRBV5-1 to TRBJ1-2, with D perhaps matching TRBD1 (6 bases). Germline lookup yields CDR1 SGHRS and CDR2 YFSETQ. The CDR3 has 15 residues. Partial CDR3 DNA: TGCGCCACCCACCCGAGACTAGCGGGGGACAATGAC. Residues: CATHPRLAGDND. The CDR3 in full is CATHPRLAGDNDYTF.

This clone was seen ten or more times. Read sequence stops 3 residues before the CDR3 end, and the germline J gene provides the missing end. The chain uses TRBV5-1 and TRBJ2-2; 7 bases are shared with TRBD1. V shed 8 bases, J shed 6 bases, and the junction held 7 bases outside the gene matches. The CDR3 spans 13 residues. Looked up from germline, CDR1 is SGHRS and CDR2 is YFSETQ. The CDR3 region is CASSDRVSGELFF. The part of the CDR3 DNA that was read is TGCGCCAGTAGCGACAGGGTGTCCGGGGAG.

This clone was recorded many times. The CDR3 is cut off 3 residues early in the read; its end comes from the germline J gene. The V gene is TRBV23-1, the J gene TRBJ1-1, with 8 bases lining up with TRBD1. TRBV23-1 is annotated as an ORF whose role is uncertain. With 0 bases clipped from V and 0 bases from J, the junction kept 3 bases outside the gene matches. This CDR3 comprises 16 residues. The covered CDR3 bases are TGCGCCAGCAGTCAATCTGGGACAGGTCTGAACACTGAA. This translates into CASSQSGTGLNTE. The full CDR3 is CASSQSGTGLNTEAFF.

This clone was observed many times. The read terminates 3 residues before the CDR3 end, so the remaining end is supplied by the germline J gene. The V gene is TRBV5-1, the J gene TRBJ2-7; 10 bases are a match to TRBD1. This CDR3 comprises 14 residues. Germline values: CDR1 SGHRS, CDR2 YFSETQ. With 4 bases clipped from V and 3 bases from J, the junction kept 4 bases outside the gene matches. The CDR3 reads CASSAGTGDYEQYF. The CDR3 DNA, read in part, is TGCGCCAGCAGCGCAGGGACAGGGGACTACGAG.

This clone was seen ten or more times. The read ends 3 residues early relative to the CDR3; the germline J gene fills the gap. The chain combines TRBV18 with TRBJ1-3; D unclear. The germline V and J ends were trimmed by 3 bases and 0 bases, with 12 bases remaining between them. The CDR3 spans 16 residues. From germline, CDR1 is KGHSH and CDR2 LQKENI. The DNA read from the CDR3 is TGTGCCAGCTCACCTGCGGGAGGCTACTCTGGAAACACC. It is translated as CASSPAGGYSGNT. The whole CDR3 protein reads CASSPAGGYSGNTIYF.

This clone was observed at least ten times. The observed sequence ends 3 residues before the CDR3 terminus, with the missing tail filled in from the germline J gene. The rearrangement links TRBV5-6 to TRBJ2-3; 10 bases are shared with TRBD2. The CDR3 extends over 14 amino acids. The V gene end was trimmed by 4 bases and the J gene end by 5 bases; junction bases not matched to a gene: 4. Germline CDR1 and CDR2: SGHDT and YYEEEE. The CDR3 DNA, read in part, is TGTGCCAGCAGCGTAAGCGGGGGGGGAGATACG. As protein: CASSVSGGGDT. The entire CDR3 protein is CASSVSGGGDTQYF.